This T cell receptor (beta chain) stems from a study of cytomegalovirus exposure and HLA in healthy donors. With 60 Vbeta and 13 Jbeta primers, the PCR was carried out. Clones were read by immunoSEQ multiplex PCR, and TCRdb kept only the in-frame ones, dropping some. The sample records some 100,000 clones, about 86% being singletons. Study-wide results and limits: CMV serostatus was the sole immune exposure information available.

Comment on this clone: Its matching antigen is unknown.

V gave up 0 bases and J gave up 5 bases; unmatched junction bases: 9. Per the germline V gene, CDR1 is SGHRS and CDR2 is YFSETQ. This CDR3 is 16 amino acids long. The sequence was obtained from a woman in her 30s in good health and CMV-seronegative. Sequences were obtained from PBMCs. The chain carries TRBV5-1 and TRBJ2-7; the match to TRBD2 covers 9 bases. The chain's CDR3 is CASSLEVAGDRHEQYF. The CDR3 DNA reads TGCGCCAGCAGCTTGGAAGTAGCGGGAGACAGACACGAGCAGTACTTC.